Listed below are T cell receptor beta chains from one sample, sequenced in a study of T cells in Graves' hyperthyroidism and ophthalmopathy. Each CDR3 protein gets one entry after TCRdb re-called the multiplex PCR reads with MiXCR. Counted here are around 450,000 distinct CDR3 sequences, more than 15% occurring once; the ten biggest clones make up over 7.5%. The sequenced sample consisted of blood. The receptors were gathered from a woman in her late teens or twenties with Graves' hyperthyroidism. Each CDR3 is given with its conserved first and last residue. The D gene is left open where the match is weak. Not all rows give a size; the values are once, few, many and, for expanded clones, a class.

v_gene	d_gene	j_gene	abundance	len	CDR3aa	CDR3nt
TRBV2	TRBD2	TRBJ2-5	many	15	CASSEGNGEGKTQYF	TGTGCCAGCAGTGAAGGAAATGGGGAGGGGAAGACCCAGTACTTC
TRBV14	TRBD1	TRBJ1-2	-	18	CASSQALGGRGRGYGYTF	TGTGCCAGCAGCCAGGCCCTTGGCGGTAGGGGGCGCGGCTATGGCTACACCTTC
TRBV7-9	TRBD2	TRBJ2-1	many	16	CASSLARLAGGNEQFF	TGTGCCAGCAGCTTAGCCCGACTAGCGGGAGGGAATGAGCAGTTCTTC
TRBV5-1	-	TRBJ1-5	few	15	CASSLGADGYQPQHF	TGCGCCAGCAGCTTGGGGGCGGACGGCTATCAGCCCCAGCATTTT
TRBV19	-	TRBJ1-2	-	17	CASSTGQAASSGYGYTF	TGTGCCAGTAGCACCGGTCAGGCGGCGTCAAGTGGCTATGGCTACACCTTC
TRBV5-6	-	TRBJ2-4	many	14	CASSWTVAKNIQYF	TGTGCCAGCAGCTGGACGGTAGCCAAAAACATTCAGTACTTC
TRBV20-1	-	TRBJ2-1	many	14	CSAGGSGSYNEQFF	TGCAGTGCTGGTGGGAGCGGATCCTACAATGAGCAGTTCTTC
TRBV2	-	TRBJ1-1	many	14	CASSRWHPNTEAFF	TGTGCCAGTTCGAGGTGGCATCCGAACACTGAAGCTTTCTTT
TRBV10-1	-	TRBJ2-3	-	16	CASRLHGAVLTDTQYF	TGCGCCAGCAGACTCCACGGGGCCGTCCTTACAGATACGCAGTATTTT
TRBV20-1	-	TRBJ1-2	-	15	CSVPKPRGFGLGYTF	TGCAGTGTACCGAAGCCCCGGGGTTTTGGGTTGGGCTACACCTTC
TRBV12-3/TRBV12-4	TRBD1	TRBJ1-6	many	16	CASRATGGSYNSPLHF	TGTGCCAGCAGAGCGACAGGGGGCTCCTATAATTCACCCCTCCACTTT
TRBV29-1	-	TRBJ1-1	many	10	CSVGDTEAFF	TGCAGCGTTGGAGACACTGAAGCTTTCTTT
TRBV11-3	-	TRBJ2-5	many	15	CASSLGQRVEETQYF	TGTGCCAGCAGCTTAGGGCAAAGGGTGGAAGAGACCCAGTACTTC
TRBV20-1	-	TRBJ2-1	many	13	CSAPLVPYNEQFF	TGCAGTGCTCCACTCGTACCCTACAATGAGCAGTTCTTC
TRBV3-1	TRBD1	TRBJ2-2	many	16	CASSYRTGLNTGELFF	TGTGCCAGCAGCTATAGGACAGGACTGAACACCGGGGAGCTGTTTTTT
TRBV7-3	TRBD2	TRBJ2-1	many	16	CASSPVAGGAPNEQFF	TGTGCCAGCAGCCCCGTAGCGGGGGGCGCCCCCAATGAGCAGTTCTTC
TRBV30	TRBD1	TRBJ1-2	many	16	CAWSNPGQDGNYGYTF	TGTGCCTGGAGTAATCCCGGACAGGACGGTAACTATGGCTACACCTTC
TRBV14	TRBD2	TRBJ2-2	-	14	CASSQVGGAGELFF	TGTGCCAGCAGCCAAGTCGGGGGGGCCGGGGAGCTGTTTTTT
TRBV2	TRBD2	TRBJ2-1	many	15	CASSASGRGYNEQFF	TGTGCCAGCAGTGCTAGCGGGAGGGGGTACAATGAGCAGTTCTTC
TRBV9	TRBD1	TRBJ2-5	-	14	CASSTQGWSETQYF	TGTGCCAGCAGCACACAGGGGTGGAGCGAGACCCAGTACTTC
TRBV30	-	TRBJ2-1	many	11	CAWSPRREQFF	TGTGCCTGGAGTCCCAGACGTGAGCAGTTCTTC
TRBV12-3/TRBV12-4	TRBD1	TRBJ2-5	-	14	CASSLTGVVETQYF	TGTGCCAGCAGTCTCACAGGGGTGGTAGAGACCCAGTACTTC
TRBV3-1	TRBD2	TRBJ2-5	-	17	CASSPGLAGPRGETQYF	TGTGCCAGCAGCCCGGGACTAGCGGGACCCCGGGGAGAGACCCAGTACTTC
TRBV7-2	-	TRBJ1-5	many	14	CASSLTGMGQPQHF	TGTGCCAGCAGCTTGACAGGCATGGGGCAGCCCCAGCATTTT
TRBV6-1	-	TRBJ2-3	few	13	CASSEERRRSQYF	TGTGCCAGCAGTGAAGAAAGGAGAAGGTCGCAGTATTTT
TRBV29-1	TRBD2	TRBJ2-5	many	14	CSVSTSGSIGTQYF	TGCAGCGTATCGACTAGCGGGAGTATCGGGACCCAGTACTTC
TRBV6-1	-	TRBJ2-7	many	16	CASRPSTWTVTYEQYF	TGTGCCAGCAGACCCTCCACGTGGACAGTCACCTACGAGCAGTACTTC
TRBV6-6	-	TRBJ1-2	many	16	CASSYSNPGGAGGYTF	TGTGCCAGCAGTTACTCGAACCCGGGGGGCGCGGGCGGCTACACCTTC
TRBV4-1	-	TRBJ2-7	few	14	CASSQSTLSYEQYF	TGCGCCAGCAGCCAAAGTACGCTAAGCTACGAGCAGTACTTC
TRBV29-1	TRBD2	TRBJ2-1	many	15	CSARLERGSYNEQFF	TGCAGCGCCCGACTCGAGCGGGGGTCCTACAATGAGCAGTTCTTC
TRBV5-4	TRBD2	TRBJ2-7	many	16	CASSLVPGGGSYEQYF	TGTGCCAGCAGCTTGGTACCCGGGGGGGGGTCCTACGAGCAGTACTTC
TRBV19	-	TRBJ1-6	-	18	CASSLLGVDSSYNSPLHF	TGTGCCAGTTCTCTGCTCGGGGTCGACAGCTCCTATAATTCACCCCTCCACTTT
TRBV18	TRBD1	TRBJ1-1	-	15	CASSPQPGQLTEAFF	TGTGCCAGCTCACCACAGCCGGGACAGTTAACTGAAGCTTTCTTT
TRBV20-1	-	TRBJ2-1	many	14	CSARDRLDYNEQFF	TGCAGTGCTAGAGATCGACTAGACTACAATGAGCAGTTCTTC
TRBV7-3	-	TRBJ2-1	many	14	CASSWSDGSHEQFF	TGTGCCAGCAGCTGGTCAGATGGATCGCATGAGCAGTTCTTC
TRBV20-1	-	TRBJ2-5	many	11	CSAIFAETQYF	TGCAGTGCTATCTTTGCAGAGACCCAGTACTTC
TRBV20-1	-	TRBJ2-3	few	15	CSASGGVPSTDTQYF	TGCAGTGCTAGCGGGGGAGTCCCTAGCACAGATACGCAGTATTTT
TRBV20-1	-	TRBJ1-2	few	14	CSARQDRSNYGYTF	TGCAGTGCTAGACAGGACAGATCTAACTATGGCTACACCTTC
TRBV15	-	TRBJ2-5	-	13	CATKTGWGETQYF	TGTGCCACCAAAACAGGGTGGGGAGAGACCCAGTACTTC
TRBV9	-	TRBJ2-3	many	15	CASSVENHRTDTQYF	TGTGCCAGCAGCGTAGAGAACCACCGCACAGATACGCAGTATTTT
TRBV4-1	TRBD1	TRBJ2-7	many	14	CASSRGQGGYEQYF	TGCGCCAGCAGCCGGGGACAGGGCGGCTACGAGCAGTACTTC
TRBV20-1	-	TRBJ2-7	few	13	CSARGDTRYEQYF	TGCAGTGCAAGGGGGGACACACGGTACGAGCAGTACTTC
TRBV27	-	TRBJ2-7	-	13	CASSWSVDFEQYF	TGTGCCAGCAGTTGGTCTGTAGACTTCGAGCAGTACTTC
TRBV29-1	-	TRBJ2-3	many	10	CSVGLDTQYF	TGCAGCGTTGGACTAGATACGCAGTATTTT
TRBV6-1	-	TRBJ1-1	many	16	CASRVYGQGTNTEAFF	TGTGCCAGCAGGGTCTATGGGCAGGGGACGAACACTGAAGCTTTCTTT
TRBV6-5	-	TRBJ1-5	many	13	CASSYSINQPQHF	TGTGCCAGCAGTTACTCGATCAATCAGCCCCAGCATTTT
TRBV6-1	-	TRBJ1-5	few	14	CASSSKGLYQPQHF	TGTGCCAGCAGTTCCAAGGGGCTCTATCAGCCCCAGCATTTT
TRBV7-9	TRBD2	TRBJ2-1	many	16	CASSLARASGGNEQFF	TGTGCCAGCAGCTTAGCCCGGGCTAGCGGGGGCAATGAGCAGTTCTTC
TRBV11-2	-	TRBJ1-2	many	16	CASSLGNGRAGNGYTF	TGTGCCAGCAGCTTAGGAAACGGGAGAGCAGGCAATGGCTACACCTTC
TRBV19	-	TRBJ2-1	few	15	CASIGGAPSYNEQFF	TGTGCCAGTATAGGGGGGGCCCCTTCCTACAATGAGCAGTTCTTC
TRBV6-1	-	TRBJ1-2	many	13	CASSDSPLRGYTF	TGTGCCAGCAGTGATAGCCCCCTCCGGGGCTACACCTTC
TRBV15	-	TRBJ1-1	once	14	CATSSRRLVDEAFF	TGTGCCACCAGCAGTCGACGTCTTGTTGATGAAGCTTTCTTT
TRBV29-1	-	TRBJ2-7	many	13	CSVAGRAQGEQYF	TGCAGCGTTGCCGGTAGGGCGCAGGGCGAGCAGTACTTC
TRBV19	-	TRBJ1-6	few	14	CASIMLGWDSPLHF	TGTGCCAGTATTATGCTGGGCTGGGATTCACCCCTCCACTTT
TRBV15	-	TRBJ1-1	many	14	CATSRDLRVTEAFF	TGTGCCACCAGCAGAGATCTAAGGGTCACTGAAGCTTTCTTT
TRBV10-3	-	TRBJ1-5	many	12	CAIRDGNQPQHF	TGTGCCATCAGGGACGGCAATCAGCCCCAGCATTTT
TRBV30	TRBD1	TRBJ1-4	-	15	CACETTGTGGGKLFF	TGTGCCTGCGAAACTACCGGGACAGGGGGAGGAAAACTGTTTTTT